The clone carrying this TCR beta chain was seen a few times. The data were obtained in a study of patients and donors after allogeneic stem cell transplantation. The CDR3 has 15 amino acids. Trimming at V came to 5 bases and at J to 4 bases, leaving 4 bases not matched to a gene. Germline loops: CDR1 LGHNA, CDR2 YNFKEQ. TCRdb reprocessed the RT-PCR reads via MiXCR and lists one record per CDR3 protein. Altogether more than 850,000 distinct CDR3 sequences are present, roughly 18% being singletons, with the ten largest covering roughly 6%. The source of this sequence is a human donor who was either an allogeneic HSCT recipient or a stem cell or donor lymphocyte infusion donor (not recorded which). It is not recorded whose cells these are; they may come from a transplant donor. The material sequenced was blood, either unsorted or a sorted T cell fraction (not recorded which). This chain connects TRBV4-2 to TRBJ2-2, with 10 positions matching TRBD2. Here the CDR3 DNA reads TGTGCCAGCAGCACTACTAGCGGGACCACCGGGGAGCTGTTTTTT. Its protein product is CASSTTSGTTGELFF.